Sequencing of this T cell receptor beta chain was carried out in a study of T cells in Graves' hyperthyroidism and ophthalmopathy. This clonotype came up many times. Its target is not known. Amplification targeted TCR beta CDR3 regions from RNA transcripts. First-round RT-PCR targeting the TCR CDR3 was performed with the HTBI primer set. TCRdb independently ran MiXCR on the multiplex PCR reads; one entry per CDR3 protein. The sample lists about 290,000 distinct CDR3 sequences, roughly 19% occurring once. A Clinical Activity Score of at least 3, a NOSPECS grade of at least 4 and a duration under 3 months were recorded in the ophthalmopathy patients. Based on clinical symptoms, serum thyroxine and TRAb, thyroid ultrasound and orbital computed tomography, diagnoses were reached. PBMCs were sourced from less than 13 ml fresh peripheral blood. Findings and caveats of the study: A model built on 13 V-J features separated ophthalmopathy from stable hyperthyroidism.

Sequencing was done on a sample of blood. This receptor was taken from a man in his fifties with Graves' ophthalmopathy.

CDR3 coding DNA: TGCGCCAGCAGCTTCGAGAAGGACAGGCCCAATTCCCCCAATGAGCAGTTCTTC. Its protein product is CASSFEKDRPNSPNEQFF. The V and J genes are TRBV5-1 and TRBJ2-1; 7 nucleotides agree with TRBD1. With V trimmed by 2 bases and J by 6 bases, 17 bases remained unmatched. CDR1 and CDR2 from the germline V gene are SGHRS and YFSETQ. CDR3 length equals 18 residues.